This T cell receptor beta chain was identified in a study of CD8 T cells in ankylosing spondylitis. In its sample, this clonotype was seen many times. Antigen unknown. V lost 1 base and J lost 6; bases outside the gene matches: 6. The CDR3 consists of 15 residues. Library preparation for TCR beta used quantitative 5'-RACE with molecular barcodes. A single record per CDR3 protein comes from TCRdb applying MiXCR to the 5' RACE reads. The table has roughly 150,000 distinct CDR3 sequences, 30% to 40% seen once; the top ten hold about 5.5%. Broader study findings: Previous work reported some of these motif variants in the synovial fluid and blood of reactive arthritis.

This sequence was found in a male donor with ankylosing spondylitis. The sequencing sample was made of synovial fluid, either unsorted or a sorted T cell fraction (not recorded which). The rearrangement joins TRBV12-3 or TRBV12-4 to TRBJ2-7; 10 positions agree with TRBD2. CDR3 nucleotides: TGTGCCAGCAGTTTAGGGCCTAGCGGGGGAGCCGAGCAGTACTTC. Its translation is CASSLGPSGGAEQYF.